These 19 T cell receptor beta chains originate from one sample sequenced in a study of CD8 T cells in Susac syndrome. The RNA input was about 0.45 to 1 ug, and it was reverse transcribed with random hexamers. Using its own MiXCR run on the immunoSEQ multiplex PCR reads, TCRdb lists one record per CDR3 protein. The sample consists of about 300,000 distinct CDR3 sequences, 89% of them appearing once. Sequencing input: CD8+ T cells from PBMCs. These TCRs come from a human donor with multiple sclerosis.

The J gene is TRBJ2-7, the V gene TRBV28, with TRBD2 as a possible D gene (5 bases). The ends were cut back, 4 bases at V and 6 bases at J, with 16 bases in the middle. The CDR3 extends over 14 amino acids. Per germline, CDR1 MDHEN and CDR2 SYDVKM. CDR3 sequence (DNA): TGTGCCAGCAGTTCGAACGGGATAATCGGCGAGCAGTACTTC. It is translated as CASSSNGIIGEQYF.

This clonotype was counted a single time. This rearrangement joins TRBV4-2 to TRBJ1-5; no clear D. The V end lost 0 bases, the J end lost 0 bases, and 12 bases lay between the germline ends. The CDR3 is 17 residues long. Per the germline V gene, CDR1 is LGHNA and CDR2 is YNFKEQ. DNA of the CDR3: TGTGCCAGCAGCCAAGAATTAGCAGAGTATAGCAATCAGCCCCAGCATTTT. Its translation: CASSQELAEYSNQPQHF.

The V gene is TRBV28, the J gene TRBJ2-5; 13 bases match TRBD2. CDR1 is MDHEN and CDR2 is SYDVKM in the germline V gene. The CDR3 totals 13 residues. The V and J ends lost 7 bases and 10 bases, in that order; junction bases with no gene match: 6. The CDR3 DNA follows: TGTGCCAGCACCCTGACTAGCGGGGGGATCCAGTACTTC. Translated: CASTLTSGGIQYF.

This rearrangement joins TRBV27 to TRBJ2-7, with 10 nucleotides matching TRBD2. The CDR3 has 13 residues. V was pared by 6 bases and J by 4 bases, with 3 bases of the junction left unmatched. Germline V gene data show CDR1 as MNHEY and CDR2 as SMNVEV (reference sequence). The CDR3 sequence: CASRLAGNYEQYF. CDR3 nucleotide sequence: TGTGCCAGCAGACTAGCGGGGAATTACGAGCAGTACTTC.

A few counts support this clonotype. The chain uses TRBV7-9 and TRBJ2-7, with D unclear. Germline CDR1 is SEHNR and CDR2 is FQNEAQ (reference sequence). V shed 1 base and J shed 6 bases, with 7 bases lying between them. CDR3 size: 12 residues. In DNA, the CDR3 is TGTGCCAGCAGCTTAGGTACCGCCGAGCAGTACTTC. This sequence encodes CASSLGTAEQYF.

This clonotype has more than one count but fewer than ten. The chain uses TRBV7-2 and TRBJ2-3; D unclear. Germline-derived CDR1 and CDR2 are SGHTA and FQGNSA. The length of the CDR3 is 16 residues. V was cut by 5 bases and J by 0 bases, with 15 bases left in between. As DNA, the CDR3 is TGTGCCAGCAGCCCCCGGGCCCCTTTTAGCACAGATACGCAGTATTTT. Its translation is CASSPRAPFSTDTQYF. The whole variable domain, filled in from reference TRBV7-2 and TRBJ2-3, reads GAGVSQSPSNKVTEKGKDVELRCDPISGHTALYWYRQSLGQGLEFLIYFQGNSAPDKSGLPSDRFSAERTGGSVSTLTIQRTQQEDSAVYLCASSPRAPFSTDTQYFGPGTRLTVL.

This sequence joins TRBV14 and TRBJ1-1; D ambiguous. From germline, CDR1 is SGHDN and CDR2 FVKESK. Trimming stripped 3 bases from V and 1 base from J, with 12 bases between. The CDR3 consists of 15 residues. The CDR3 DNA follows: TGTGCCAGCAGCCATCGCCGGGGAGGGAACACTGAAGCTTTCTTT. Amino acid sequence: CASSHRRGGNTEAFF.

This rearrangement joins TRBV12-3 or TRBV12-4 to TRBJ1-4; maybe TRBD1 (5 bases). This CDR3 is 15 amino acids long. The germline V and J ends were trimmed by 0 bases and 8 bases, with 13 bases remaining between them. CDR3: CASSLANQGFEKLFF. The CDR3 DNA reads TGTGCCAGCAGTTTAGCCAACCAGGGATTCGAAAAACTGTTTTTT.

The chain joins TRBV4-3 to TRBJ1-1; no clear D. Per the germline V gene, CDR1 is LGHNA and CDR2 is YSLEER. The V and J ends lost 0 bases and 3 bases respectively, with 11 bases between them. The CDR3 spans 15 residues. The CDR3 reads CASSQEDRPDTEAFF. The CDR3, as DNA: TGCGCCAGCAGCCAAGAAGACCGCCCTGACACTGAAGCTTTCTTT.

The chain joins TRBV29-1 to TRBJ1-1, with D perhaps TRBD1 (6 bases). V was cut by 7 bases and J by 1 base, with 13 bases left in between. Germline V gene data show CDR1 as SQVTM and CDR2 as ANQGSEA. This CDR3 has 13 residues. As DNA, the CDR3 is TGCAGCGATTTACAGGGCCCGAACACTGAAGCTTTCTTT. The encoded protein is CSDLQGPNTEAFF. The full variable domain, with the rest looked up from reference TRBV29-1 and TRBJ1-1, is SAVISQKPSRDICQRGTSLTIQCQVDSQVTMMFWYRQQPGQSLTLIATANQGSEATYESGFVIDKFPISRPNLTFSTLTVSNMSPEDSSIYLCSDLQGPNTEAFFGQGTRLTVV.

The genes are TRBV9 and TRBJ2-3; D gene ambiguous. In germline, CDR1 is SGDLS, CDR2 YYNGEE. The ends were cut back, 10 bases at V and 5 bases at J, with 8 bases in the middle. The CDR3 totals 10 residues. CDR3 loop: CASGGDTQYF. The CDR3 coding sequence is TGTGCCTCGGGTGGAGATACGCAGTATTTT.

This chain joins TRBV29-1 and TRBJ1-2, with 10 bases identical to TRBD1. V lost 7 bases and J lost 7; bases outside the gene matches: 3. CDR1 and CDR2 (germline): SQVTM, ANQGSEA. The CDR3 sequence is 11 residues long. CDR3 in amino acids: CSGQGAGGYTF. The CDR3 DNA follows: TGCAGCGGACAGGGGGCCGGTGGCTACACCTTC. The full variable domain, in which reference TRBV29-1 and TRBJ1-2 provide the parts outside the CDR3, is SAVISQKPSRDICQRGTSLTIQCQVDSQVTMMFWYRQQPGQSLTLIATANQGSEATYESGFVIDKFPISRPNLTFSTLTVSNMSPEDSSIYLCSGQGAGGYTFGSGTRLTVV.

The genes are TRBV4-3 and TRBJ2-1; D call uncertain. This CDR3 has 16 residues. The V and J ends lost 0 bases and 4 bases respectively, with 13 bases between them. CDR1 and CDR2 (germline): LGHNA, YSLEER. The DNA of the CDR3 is TGCGCCAGCAGCCAAGATCTGGCGGACCGATACAATGAGCAGTTCTTC. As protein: CASSQDLADRYNEQFF.

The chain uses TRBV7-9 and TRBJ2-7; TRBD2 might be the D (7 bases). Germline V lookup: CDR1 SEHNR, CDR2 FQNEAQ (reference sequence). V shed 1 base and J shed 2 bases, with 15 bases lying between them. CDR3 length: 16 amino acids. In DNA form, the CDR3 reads TGTGCCAGCAGCTTAGGGGGGGGCCCCTCTACCTACGAGCAGTACTTC. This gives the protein CASSLGGGPSTYEQYF.

CDR3 loop: CAWSIAREGTGELFF. CDR3 DNA: TGTGCCTGGAGTATCGCCCGGGAGGGCACCGGGGAGCTGTTTTTT. This chain links TRBV30 with TRBJ2-2; 8 nucleotides match TRBD2. The trim removed 2 bases at V and 4 bases at J, leaving 6 bases unmatched. Germline V gene data show CDR1 as GTSNPN and CDR2 as SVGIG (reference sequence). The CDR3 loop spans 15 amino acids.

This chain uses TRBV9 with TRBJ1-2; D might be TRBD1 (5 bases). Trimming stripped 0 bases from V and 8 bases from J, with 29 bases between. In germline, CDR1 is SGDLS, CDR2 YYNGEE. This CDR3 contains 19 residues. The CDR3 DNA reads TGTGCCAGCAGCGTAGGTGTTCATCGGCCCGGGGGGAACGGAGAGGGCTACACCTTC. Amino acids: CASSVGVHRPGGNGEGYTF.

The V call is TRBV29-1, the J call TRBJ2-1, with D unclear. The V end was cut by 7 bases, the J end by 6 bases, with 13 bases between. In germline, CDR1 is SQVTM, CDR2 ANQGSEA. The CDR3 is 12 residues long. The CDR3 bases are TGCAGCGCTTTGCGCGATAGCAATGAGCAGTTCTTC. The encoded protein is CSALRDSNEQFF.

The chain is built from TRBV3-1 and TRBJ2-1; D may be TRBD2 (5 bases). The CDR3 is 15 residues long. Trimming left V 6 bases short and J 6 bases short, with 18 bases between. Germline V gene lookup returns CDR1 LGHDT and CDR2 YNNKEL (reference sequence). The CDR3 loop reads CASRKGDLRVNEQFF. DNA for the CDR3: TGTGCCAGCAGAAAGGGAGACTTGAGGGTCAATGAGCAGTTCTTC.

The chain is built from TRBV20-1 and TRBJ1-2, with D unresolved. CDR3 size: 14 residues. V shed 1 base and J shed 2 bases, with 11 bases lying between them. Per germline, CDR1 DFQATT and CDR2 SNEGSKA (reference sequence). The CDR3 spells CSARAFTHNYGYTF. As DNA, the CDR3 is TGCAGTGCTAGAGCATTCACACACAACTATGGCTACACCTTC.